The source of this TCR beta chain is a study of blood T cell repertoires in COVID-19. About the study: COVID-19 samples, acute and convalescent, were from the United States, Italy and Spain. PBMCs, B-cell-depleted T cells, or T cells provided the cDNA or gDNA that made up the material.

How the authors handled the data: Using reference gene primer amplification, nucleated cell counts were estimated. TCRdb's table, derived via immunoSEQ multiplex PCR, lists solely in-frame clones and lacks some. V, J and clone size are taken as reported in that table, and D and trimming were inferred from the DNA itself. The sample holds 90,000 to 100,000 clones, 70% to 85% seen once. Germline-derived CDR1 and CDR2 are SGHNT and YYREEE (reference sequence). The trim removed 0 bases at V and 1 base at J, leaving 2 bases unmatched. The CDR3 is made up of 17 amino acids. The sequence came from a man between 70 and 80 years old with active or convalescent COVID-19. The material sequenced was peripheral blood. The gene calls are TRBV5-4 and TRBJ2-3, with 13 bases matching TRBD2. The CDR3 reads CASSLGLAGGGTDTQYF. CDR3 DNA: TGTGCCAGCAGCTTGGGACTAGCGGGGGGCGGCACAGATACGCAGTATTTT.